This TCR beta chain was observed in a study of shared clonotypes between healthy human individuals. Turning to the study itself: The study drew on a couple of women and three men aged 18 to 49 as donors. Findings and caveats of the study: Clonotype sharing across donors was expected to vary with sequencing depth.

Between the trimmed V and J ends, which lost 2 bases and 11 bases, there was a span of 13 bases. The CDR3 has 13 residues. Germline V gene data show CDR1 as SGHTA and CDR2 as FQGTGA. About this clone: Its antigen is not identified.

For each subset, genomic DNA was distributed in equal portions over several immunoSEQ plates. The assay was immunoSEQ multiplex PCR, and TCRdb's table has in-frame clones only and misses some. The sample shows roughly 2,500,000 clones, 80% to 95% of them seen only once. The clonotype was recovered from a man between 18 and 29 years old in good health. Some clones in this sample may be carry-over from other donors' samples. This chain uses TRBV7-3 with TRBJ2-1, with D possibly being TRBD1 or TRBD2 (5 bases each). The sample taken for sequencing was naive CD4+ T cells from PBMCs. Noted subset: CD45RA+ positively selected. CDR3 sequence: CASSLLARGQQFF. The CDR3 DNA follows: TGTGCCAGCAGCTTACTAGCCCGGGGACAGCAGTTCTTC.